Below, 18 T cell receptor beta chains from the same sample are listed, as sequenced in a study of shared clonotypes between healthy human individuals. The protocol was immunoSEQ multiplex PCR, while the TCRdb copy is restricted to in-frame clones and leaves out a portion. The table has 550,000 to 850,000 clones, under 80% seen once. The sample taken for sequencing was memory CD4+ T cells sorted from blood. As for subset: CD45RA-negative fraction. These receptors were taken from a woman in her 30s in good health.

This clone was detected only a few times. J is TRBJ2-7 and V is TRBV27; TRBD2 matches 7 bases. Germline CDR1 MNHEY, CDR2 SMNVEV (reference sequence). The junction had 15 bases not matched to a gene; V was cut back by 2 bases and J by 8 bases. This CDR3 has 16 amino acids. Written as DNA, the CDR3 is TGTGCCAGCAGTTTAAAAGCGGGGCCTTCGCCTATCAAGCAGTACTTC. It encodes CASSLKAGPSPIKQYF.

The rearrangement joins TRBV2 to TRBJ2-3; D gene ambiguous. CDR3 length: 15 residues. V was clipped by 4 bases and J by 0 bases, with 11 bases between them. Germline CDR1 is SNHLY and CDR2 is FYNNEI. The CDR3 bases are TGTGCCAGCAGTGGGGCTAGTTTCAGCACAGATACGCAGTATTTT. Its translation: CASSGASFSTDTQYF. The variable domain in full, completed from reference TRBV2 and TRBJ2-3, reads EPEVTQTPSHQVTQMGQEVILRCVPISNHLYFYWYRQILGQKVEFLVSFYNNEISEKSEIFDDQFSVERPDGSNFTLKIRSTKLEDSAMYFCASSGASFSTDTQYFGPGTRLTVL.

The rearrangement uses TRBV2 and TRBJ2-5, with no clear D. The ends were cut back, 6 bases at V and 4 bases at J, with 12 bases in the middle. This CDR3 spans 13 amino acids. Per the germline V gene, CDR1 is SNHLY and CDR2 is FYNNEI. The CDR3 nucleotides are TGTGCCAGCAGCCCCCGACTCGGAGAGACCCAGTACTTC. This encodes CASSPRLGETQYF.

V is TRBV30 and J is TRBJ2-7; D possibly corresponds to TRBD1 (6 bases). The CDR3 length is 13 residues. V lost 2 bases, J lost 3 bases, and 11 bases lay in between. Germline V lookup: CDR1 GTSNPN, CDR2 SVGIG (reference sequence). The CDR3 nucleotides are TGTGCCTGGAGTCAGGGGCGAAACTACGAGCAGTACTTC. Amino acid sequence: CAWSQGRNYEQYF.

The chain uses TRBV14 and TRBJ2-6, with D tentatively TRBD2 (6 bases). V was pared by 3 bases and J by 3 bases, with 9 bases between. Per germline, CDR1 SGHDN and CDR2 FVKESK. The CDR3 is made up of 15 amino acids. CDR3 DNA: TGTGCCAGCAGCCATTTGGGGGGTGGGGCCAACGTCCTGACTTTC. This translates into CASSHLGGGANVLTF.

With respect to this clone: Other DNA sequences from this sample encode an identical CDR3 as well. V usage is TRBV19 and J usage is TRBJ2-3; 9 bases fit TRBD2. The V gene's germline CDR1 is LNHDA and CDR2 SQIVND (reference sequence). J gave up 4 bases and V 3 bases, and 2 bases lay outside the gene matches. The CDR3 contains 14 residues. The chain's CDR3 is CASSIAGGPDTQYF. The CDR3 bases are TGTGCCAGTAGTATTGCGGGAGGGCCAGATACGCAGTATTTT.

The chain joins TRBV27 to TRBJ1-2; the match to TRBD1 covers 7 bases. Germline V lookup: CDR1 MNHEY, CDR2 SMNVEV (reference sequence). With 5 bases clipped from V and 4 bases from J, the junction kept 7 bases outside the gene matches. The CDR3 spans 14 residues. The CDR3 coding sequence is TGTGCCAGCAGTCCCTACCGGGACAGCTATGGCTACACCTTC. Residues: CASSPYRDSYGYTF.

This clone was picked up a small number of times. The V gene is TRBV7-2, the J gene TRBJ1-3, with D unresolved. CDR1 SGHTA and CDR2 FQGNSA come from the germline V gene. V shed 2 bases and J shed 4 bases, with 9 bases lying between them. The CDR3 is 14 amino acids. The CDR3 loop is CASSLLSSGNTIYF. CDR3 nucleotide sequence: TGTGCCAGCAGCTTACTGTCTTCGGGAAACACCATATATTTT.

V usage is TRBV11-1 and J usage is TRBJ2-5, with D maybe TRBD1 (5 bases). V lost 2 bases and J 3 bases, leaving 7 bases between the germline ends. From germline, CDR1 is SGHAT and CDR2 FQDESV (reference sequence). The CDR3 consists of 13 residues. This CDR3 is CASSLSREETQYF. The CDR3 DNA reads TGTGCCAGCAGCTTAAGCAGGGAAGAGACCCAGTACTTC.

The V gene is TRBV4-2, the J gene TRBJ1-2; possibly TRBD1 for D (5 bases). This CDR3 has 15 residues. Germline CDR1 reads LGHNA; CDR2 reads YNFKEQ. The V gene lost 1 base and the J gene lost 0 bases, with 9 bases spanning the gap. The CDR3 sequence: CASSQAGGANYGYTF. CDR3 nucleotides: TGTGCCAGCAGCCAAGCCGGGGGAGCTAACTATGGCTACACCTTC.

Details on this clone: The identical CDR3 is also encoded by other nucleotide sequences in the sample. V and J are TRBV28 and TRBJ2-7; TRBD1 matches at 10 bases. The J segment lost 2 bases and the V segment lost 8 bases, leaving 6 bases of the junction unmatched. There are 14 residues in the CDR3. The germline gives CDR1 MDHEN, CDR2 SYDVKM. In nucleotides, the CDR3 is TGTGCCAGCTCCACCGGGACAGGGGCCTACGAGCAGTACTTC. Translation gives CASSTGTGAYEQYF.

V gene TRBV30 combines with J gene TRBJ1-3, with 7 bases lining up with TRBD1. The J segment lost 0 bases and the V segment lost 6 bases, leaving 8 bases of the junction unmatched. The CDR3 runs 15 residues. Germline V gene data show CDR1 as GTSNPN and CDR2 as SVGIG (reference sequence). CDR3 sequence (DNA): TGTGCCTGCGAGACAGGGTCAAACTCTGGAAACACCATATATTTT. Its translation is CACETGSNSGNTIYF.

The chain combines TRBV6-5 with TRBJ1-1; 9 nucleotides align to TRBD1. The germline gives CDR1 MNHEY, CDR2 SVGAGI. V was pared by 7 bases and J by 7 bases, with 7 bases of the junction left unmatched. The CDR3 contains 13 residues. The CDR3 is CASTQQGAGEAFF. The CDR3 DNA reads TGTGCCAGCACTCAACAGGGGGCTGGTGAAGCTTTCTTT.

V is TRBV7-3 and J is TRBJ2-7; the D gene could be TRBD1 or TRBD2 (5 bases each). CDR1 and CDR2 (germline): SGHTA, FQGTGA. Trimming removed 0 bases from V and 2 bases from J, with 14 bases in between. The CDR3 covers 16 residues. The CDR3 region is CASSLTGPRAPYEQYF. CDR3 nucleotide sequence: TGTGCCAGCAGCTTAACGGGACCGAGGGCTCCCTACGAGCAGTACTTC.

The rearrangement uses TRBV6-5 and TRBJ2-7; 7 bases map to TRBD1. The CDR3 sequence is 13 residues long. CDR1 and CDR2 (germline): MNHEY, SVGAGI. The V segment lost 6 bases and the J segment 0 bases; nucleotides outside the gene matches: 2. The CDR3: CASSRQGSYEQYF. The CDR3, as DNA: TGTGCCAGCAGCCGACAGGGCTCCTACGAGCAGTACTTC.

This clone was recorded a few times. V is TRBV30 and J is TRBJ2-7; the D gene is possibly TRBD1 (5 bases). The length of the CDR3 is 16 residues. The germline gives CDR1 GTSNPN, CDR2 SVGIG (reference sequence). V lost 0 bases and J 2 bases, leaving 17 bases between the germline ends. CDR3 protein: CAWSVPWGRPTYEQYF. The CDR3 DNA sequence: TGTGCCTGGAGTGTACCTTGGGGCAGACCCACCTACGAGCAGTACTTC.

In its sample, this clone was seen a few times. This chain uses TRBV30 with TRBJ1-4, with D perhaps matching TRBD1 (6 bases). Trimming removed 1 base at V and 10 bases at J, with 19 bases between. CDR1 and CDR2 from the germline V gene are GTSNPN and SVGIG (reference sequence). The CDR3 has 15 amino acids. The CDR3 DNA reads as TGTGCCTGGAGTGGGGCCACACAGGGAGAGCTAAAACTGTTTTTT. This translates into CAWSGATQGELKLFF.

V usage is TRBV19 and J usage is TRBJ2-1, with a tentative D call TRBD1 (5 bases). The CDR3 sequence is 14 residues long. In germline, CDR1 is LNHDA, CDR2 SQIVND (reference sequence). Trimming removed 5 bases from V and 10 bases from J, with 18 bases in between. In DNA form, the CDR3 reads TGTGCCAGTAGTGACCACGACAGTCCCGGAGAGCAGTTCTTC. As protein: CASSDHDSPGEQFF.